These 5 T cell receptor beta chains were all obtained from the same sample, sequenced in a study of cytomegalovirus exposure and HLA in healthy donors. A multiplex PCR was run with 60 Vbeta primers and 13 Jbeta primers. Assay used: immunoSEQ multiplex PCR; TCRdb lists only in-frame clones, some missing. The sample carries about 120,000 clones, 77% recorded once. Sequenced input: PBMCs. These receptors were taken from a middle-aged man in good health and CMV-seropositive.

V and J are TRBV6-4 and TRBJ2-3; 8 nucleotides agree with TRBD2. The CDR3 has 14 amino acids. The V gene end was trimmed by 4 bases and the J gene end by 2 bases; junction bases not matched to a gene: 2. Germline CDR1 and CDR2: MRHNA and SNTAGT. CDR3 loop: CASSAGGPTDTQYF. The CDR3, as DNA: TGTGCCAGCAGTGCGGGGGGGCCCACAGATACGCAGTATTTT.

This clone was seen only once. The chain links TRBV28 to TRBJ2-5; D might be TRBD1 (6 bases). The J call may be mistaken, given a closer DNA end match to TRBJ2-7. This CDR3 has 14 residues. The germline V gene encodes CDR1 MDHEN and CDR2 SYDVKM. The CDR3 is CASSLAGVTYEQYF. The CDR3 nucleotides read TGTGCCAGCAGTTTAGCAGGGGTCACCTACGAGCAGTACTTC.

This chain joins TRBV27 and TRBJ1-2; no clear D gene. This CDR3 is 13 amino acids long. Germline CDR1 and CDR2: MNHEY and SMNVEV (reference sequence). V lost 5 bases to trimming and J lost 4 bases, with 11 bases between them. This chain's CDR3 is CASSDRLGYGYTF. The CDR3 DNA follows: TGTGCCAGCAGTGATCGACTAGGCTATGGCTACACCTTC.

This chain links TRBV5-1 with TRBJ2-2, with 9 positions matching TRBD2. V shed 0 bases and J 6 bases; nucleotides not matched to a gene: 9. From germline, CDR1 is SGHRS and CDR2 YFSETQ. The CDR3 loop spans 17 amino acids. CDR3 bases: TGCGCCAGCAGCTTGGAGGGGGGACTAGCAATCCCCGGGGAGCTGTTTTTT. Translation: CASSLEGGLAIPGELFF.

In regard to this clone: The junction does not match germline at one end; this may be a read error. The gene calls are TRBV7-9 and TRBJ2-2; TRBD1 aligns across 8 bases. There are 16 residues in the CDR3. The germline gives CDR1 SEHNR, CDR2 FQNEAQ (reference sequence). The chain's CDR3 is CASSVAGQGNTGELFF. CDR3 coding DNA: TGTGCCAGCAGCGTAGCCGGACAGGGAAACACCGGGGAGCTGTTTTTT.